The 24 T cell receptor beta chains listed next were all sequenced from one sample in a study of T cell responses to AZD1222 COVID-19 vaccine. This table comes from immunoSEQ multiplex PCR, and its TCRdb copy is limited to in-frame clones, with some not included. This table holds approximately 56,000 clones, approximately 85% found once. This specimen was peripheral blood, taken on day 0 of AZD1222 vaccination. Receptor source: an adult in good health.

This clone showed up just once. The rearrangement uses TRBV7-6 and TRBJ2-5, with TRBD1 identical over 8 bases. This CDR3 has 16 amino acids. V trimming: 2 bases; J trimming: 2 bases; junction bases outside the gene matches: 7. Germline lookup yields CDR1 SGHVS and CDR2 FNYEAQ. CDR3 in DNA: TGTGCCAGCAGCTTACTTGGGACAGGTTTTCAAGAGACCCAGTACTTC. Translated, it gives CASSLLGTGFQETQYF.

A few counts support this clone. The chain couples TRBV5-1 to TRBJ2-7; D is perhaps TRBD2 (6 bases). V dropped 0 bases and J dropped 6 bases, with 16 bases sitting between them. From germline, CDR1 is SGHRS and CDR2 YFSETQ. The CDR3 loop spans 15 amino acids. CDR3: CASSLAPVYGGEQYF. The CDR3 DNA follows: TGCGCCAGCAGCTTGGCCCCCGTATACGGGGGCGAGCAGTACTTC.

This chain joins TRBV6-5 and TRBJ1-2; no firm D call. CDR1 and CDR2 from the germline V gene are MNHEY and SVGAGI. The CDR3 consists of 12 residues. The V end was cut by 6 bases, the J end by 3 bases, with 8 bases between. DNA of the CDR3: TGTGCCAGCAGGTCTAACCACTATGGCTACACCTTC. Its protein is CASRSNHYGYTF.

The rearrangement uses TRBV15 and TRBJ2-7; 13 bases agree with TRBD2. Germline values: CDR1 LNHNV, CDR2 YYDKDF (reference sequence). This CDR3 contains 16 residues. The J segment lost 2 bases and the V segment lost 3 bases, leaving 4 bases of the junction unmatched. CDR3 region: CATSRGGLAGTYEQYF. The CDR3, as DNA: TGTGCCACCAGCAGGGGGGGACTAGCGGGGACCTACGAGCAGTACTTC.

The chain combines TRBV4-1 with TRBJ2-7; either TRBD1 or TRBD2 may fit D (5 bases each). This CDR3 is built from 14 residues. The V end lost 4 bases, the J end lost 9 bases, and 19 bases lay between the germline ends. Germline CDR1 and CDR2: MGHRA and YSYEKL. CDR3 sequence (DNA): TGCGCCAGCAGCCCTACTGGGACCCAGACTGGGCAGTACTTC. Encoded protein: CASSPTGTQTGQYF.

This chain joins TRBV21-1 and TRBJ1-4; TRBD1, the table's D call, was not compared with the DNA. TRBV21-1 is a pseudogene segment. This CDR3 has 14 residues. CDR3 sequence (DNA): TGTGCCAGCAGCCCAGTATTGACAAAAGAAAAACTGTTTTTT. Residues: CASSPVLTKEKLFF.

The chain's CDR3 is CASSRHGGPLYGSEQYF. DNA for the CDR3: TGTGCCAGCAGCAGACATGGAGGGCCACTTTACGGCTCCGAGCAGTACTTC. V is TRBV21-1 and J is TRBJ2-7; TRBD2, as called in the table, went unchecked against the DNA. TRBV21-1 is deemed a pseudogene. This CDR3 has 17 residues.

The V gene is TRBV2, the J gene TRBJ1-2; 9 nucleotides match TRBD1. Germline lookup yields CDR1 SNHLY and CDR2 FYNNEI. V dropped 2 bases and J dropped 7; count of bases not matched to a gene: 5. CDR3 length: 14 residues. Here the CDR3 DNA reads TGTGCCAGCAGTGAAATAGGGACAGGGTCTGGCTACACCTTC. As protein: CASSEIGTGSGYTF. The full variable domain, with the rest looked up from reference TRBV2 and TRBJ1-2, is EPEVTQTPSHQVTQMGQEVILRCVPISNHLYFYWYRQILGQKVEFLVSFYNNEISEKSEIFDDQFSVERPDGSNFTLKIRSTKLEDSAMYFCASSEIGTGSGYTFGSGTRLTVV.

This CDR3 reads CASRGRDYGYTF. In DNA, the CDR3 is TGTGCCAGCAGGGGTAGGGACTATGGCTACACCTTC. This chain uses TRBV2 with TRBJ1-2; D not resolved. Germline CDR1 reads SNHLY; CDR2 reads FYNNEI. V was pared by 6 bases and J by 3 bases, with 8 bases between. The CDR3 spans 12 residues. The full variable domain, its missing parts supplied by reference TRBV2 and TRBJ1-2, is EPEVTQTPSHQVTQMGQEVILRCVPISNHLYFYWYRQILGQKVEFLVSFYNNEISEKSEIFDDQFSVERPDGSNFTLKIRSTKLEDSAMYFCASRGRDYGYTFGSGTRLTVV.

This clone was counted a single time. The chain joins TRBV27 to TRBJ1-2; TRBD1 aligns across 12 bases. The CDR3 runs to 15 residues. J lost 4 bases, V lost 3 bases, and 3 bases had no gene match. CDR1 is MNHEY and CDR2 is SMNVEV in the germline V gene (reference sequence). The CDR3 is CASSLGTGGRYGYTF. The CDR3 bases are TGTGCCAGCAGTTTGGGGACAGGGGGCCGCTATGGCTACACCTTC.

CDR3 in DNA: TGTGCCAGCAGTAGGGTCATCTTTAGCTCCTACGAGCAGTACTTC. This codes for CASSRVIFSSYEQYF. The chain is built from TRBV28 and TRBJ2-7; D is unclear. The V end was cut by 5 bases, the J end by 0 bases, with 14 bases between. The CDR3 contains 15 residues. Germline V gives CDR1 MDHEN, CDR2 SYDVKM. The whole variable domain, remainder taken from reference TRBV28 and TRBJ2-7, is DVKVTQSSRYLVKRTGEKVFLECVQDMDHENMFWYRQDPGLGLRLIYFSYDVKMKEKGDIPEGYSVSREKKERFSLILESASTNQTSMYLCASSRVIFSSYEQYFGPGTRLTVT.

This clone appeared once. The chain has TRBV30 and TRBJ2-7, with 9 bases matching TRBD1. This CDR3 region has 14 residues. CDR1 is GTSNPN and CDR2 is SVGIG in the germline V gene (reference sequence). V lost 0 bases, J lost 6 bases, and 6 bases stayed unmatched. Here the CDR3 reads CAWSVGTGWLEQYF. The CDR3 coding sequence is TGTGCCTGGAGTGTCGGGACAGGGTGGCTCGAGCAGTACTTC.

The chain carries TRBV11-2 and TRBJ2-7; TRBD1 aligns across 8 bases. With 5 bases clipped from V and 2 bases from J, the junction kept 5 bases outside the gene matches. This CDR3 has 14 amino acids. The germline CDR1 and CDR2 sequences are SGHAT and FQNNGV. This CDR3 reads CASSDDRGTYEQYF. The CDR3, as DNA: TGTGCCAGCAGCGACGACAGGGGCACCTACGAGCAGTACTTC.

The V gene is TRBV30, the J gene TRBJ2-3; the match to TRBD1 covers 9 bases. V was pared by 7 bases and J by 0 bases, with 5 bases of the junction left unmatched. This CDR3 has 14 amino acids. Germline lookup yields CDR1 GTSNPN and CDR2 SVGIG (reference sequence). DNA for the CDR3: TGTGCCTCGGACAGGGGACTTAGCACAGATACGCAGTATTTT. It translates to CASDRGLSTDTQYF.

This chain joins TRBV30 and TRBJ1-2; the D gene is possibly TRBD1 (6 bases). This CDR3 is built from 12 residues. V lost 2 bases and J lost 8, with 12 bases in between. The germline gives CDR1 GTSNPN, CDR2 SVGIG (reference sequence). The CDR3 loop reads CAWSPGADGYTF. CDR3 DNA sequence: TGTGCCTGGAGTCCGGGGGCTGACGGCTACACCTTC.

The gene calls are TRBV27 and TRBJ1-2; 7 bases match TRBD1. The trim removed 6 bases at V and 2 bases at J, leaving 12 bases unmatched. The CDR3 is 16 amino acids. CDR1 MNHEY and CDR2 SMNVEV come from the germline V gene (reference sequence). CDR3 coding DNA: TGTGCCAGCAGAAGACAGGGAGGTGGATTAAACTATGGCTACACCTTC. The encoded protein is CASRRQGGGLNYGYTF.

J is TRBJ1-4 and V is TRBV6-1; 7 bases match TRBD1. The J segment lost 8 bases and the V segment lost 2 bases, leaving 11 bases of the junction unmatched. This CDR3 has 16 amino acids. In germline, CDR1 is MNHNS, CDR2 SASEGT. The CDR3 DNA sequence: TGTGCCAGCAGTGAACCGGGACAGTCCACCTTGGAAAAACTGTTTTTT. This encodes CASSEPGQSTLEKLFF.

The CDR3, as DNA: TGTGCCAGCAGCGCGCGACAGGGTGGGTCACCCCTCCACTTT. This gives the protein CASSARQGGSPLHF. The chain joins TRBV5-8 to TRBJ1-6; 7 nucleotides match TRBD1. V gave up 4 bases and J gave up 10 bases; unmatched junction bases: 8. The CDR3 consists of 14 residues. Germline V gene sequence: CDR1 SGHTS, CDR2 YDEGEE.

The sample holds a few counts of this clone. The rearrangement uses TRBV29-1 and TRBJ2-7; 8 positions match TRBD2. The CDR3 spans 11 residues. J lost 6 bases, V lost 7 bases, and 5 bases had no gene match. Germline V gene sequence: CDR1 SQVTM, CDR2 ANQGSEA. The CDR3 loop reads CSGTSLGEQYF. CDR3 nucleotide sequence: TGCAGCGGGACTAGCTTAGGCGAGCAGTACTTC.

The V call is TRBV6-5, the J call TRBJ1-6, with 7 bases aligning to TRBD1. This CDR3 spans 16 amino acids. CDR1 is MNHEY and CDR2 is SVGAGI in the germline V gene. With 0 bases clipped from V and 6 bases from J, the junction kept 5 bases outside the gene matches. This chain's CDR3 is CASSYSLGQVNSPLHF. The CDR3 region has the DNA TGTGCCAGCAGTTACTCCCTTGGACAGGTTAATTCACCCCTCCACTTT.

The CDR3 coding sequence is TGTGCCAGCAGTTCGACCCGGACAGGGCCCTATGGCTACACCTTC. Amino acid sequence: CASSSTRTGPYGYTF. V and J are TRBV28 and TRBJ1-2, with 8 positions matching TRBD1. This CDR3 region has 15 residues. Per the germline V gene, CDR1 is MDHEN and CDR2 is SYDVKM. Trimming took 4 bases from V and 4 from J; bases not matched to a gene: 8.

The chain is built from TRBV18 and TRBJ2-4, with TRBD1 matching over 7 bases. The V segment lost 5 bases and the J segment 6 bases; nucleotides outside the gene matches: 7. Germline values: CDR1 KGHSH, CDR2 LQKENI. The CDR3 totals 14 residues. CDR3 DNA: TGTGCCAGCTCAACTAACAGGGGAACAAACATTCAGTACTTC. Translating it yields CASSTNRGTNIQYF.

This rearrangement joins TRBV5-8 to TRBJ2-1; 7 nucleotides agree with TRBD2. Germline V gene lookup returns CDR1 SGHTS and CDR2 YDEGEE. The CDR3 consists of 15 residues. V was pared by 2 bases and J by 7 bases, with 9 bases of the junction left unmatched. CDR3 DNA: TGTGCCAGCAGCTTTGTTGGGGGGGTTCCTAATGAGCAGTTCTTC. Amino acids: CASSFVGGVPNEQFF.

The CDR3 nucleotides read TGTGCCAGCAGTGTGGGGAGGGATCCCCAGCATTTT. Translating it yields CASSVGRDPQHF. The chain has TRBV2 and TRBJ1-5; D remains unclear. The CDR3 sequence is 12 residues long. V was pared by 4 bases and J by 10 bases, with 11 bases between. Germline loops: CDR1 SNHLY, CDR2 FYNNEI. The variable domain in full, completed from reference TRBV2 and TRBJ1-5, reads EPEVTQTPSHQVTQMGQEVILRCVPISNHLYFYWYRQILGQKVEFLVSFYNNEISEKSEIFDDQFSVERPDGSNFTLKIRSTKLEDSAMYFCASSVGRDPQHFGDGTRLSIL.